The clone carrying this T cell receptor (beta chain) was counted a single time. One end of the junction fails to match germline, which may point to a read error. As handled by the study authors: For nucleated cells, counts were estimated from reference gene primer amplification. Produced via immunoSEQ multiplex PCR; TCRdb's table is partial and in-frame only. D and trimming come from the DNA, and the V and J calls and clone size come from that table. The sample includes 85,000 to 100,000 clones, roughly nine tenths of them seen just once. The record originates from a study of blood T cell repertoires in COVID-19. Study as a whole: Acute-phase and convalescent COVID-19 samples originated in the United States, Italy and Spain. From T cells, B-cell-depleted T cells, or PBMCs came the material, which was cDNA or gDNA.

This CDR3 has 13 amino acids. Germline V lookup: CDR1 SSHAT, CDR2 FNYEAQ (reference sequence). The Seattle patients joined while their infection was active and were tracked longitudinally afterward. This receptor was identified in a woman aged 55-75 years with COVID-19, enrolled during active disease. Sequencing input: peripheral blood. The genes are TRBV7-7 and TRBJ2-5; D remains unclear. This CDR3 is CASSSNAFGTQYF. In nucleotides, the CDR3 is TGTGCTAGCAGCTCCAACGCGTTCGGGACCCAGTACTTC.